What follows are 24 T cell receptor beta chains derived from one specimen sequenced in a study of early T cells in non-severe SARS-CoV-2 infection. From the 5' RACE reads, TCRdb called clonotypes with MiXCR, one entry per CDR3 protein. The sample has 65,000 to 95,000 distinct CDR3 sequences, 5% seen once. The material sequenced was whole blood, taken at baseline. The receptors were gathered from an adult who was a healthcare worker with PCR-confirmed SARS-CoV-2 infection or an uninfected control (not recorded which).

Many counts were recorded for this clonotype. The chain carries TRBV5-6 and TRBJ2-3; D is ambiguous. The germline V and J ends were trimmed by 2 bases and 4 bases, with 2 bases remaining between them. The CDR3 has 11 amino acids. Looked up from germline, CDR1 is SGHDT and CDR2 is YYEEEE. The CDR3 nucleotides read TGTGCCAGCAGCTTATCAGATACGCAGTATTTT. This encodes CASSLSDTQYF. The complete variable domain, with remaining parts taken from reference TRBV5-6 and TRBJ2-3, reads DAGVTQSPTHLIKTRGQQVTLRCSPKSGHDTVSWYQQALGQGPQFIFQYYEEEERQRGNFPDRFSGHQFPNYSSELNVNALLLGDSALYLCASSLSDTQYFGPGTRLTVL.

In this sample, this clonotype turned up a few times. The DNA of the CDR3 is TGCAGTGGCCGAGTACCAGCGGGAGTGGCAGATACGCAGTATTTT. It specifies CSGRVPAGVADTQYF. The gene calls are TRBV20-1 and TRBJ2-3; TRBD2 aligns across 8 bases. The germline CDR1 and CDR2 sequences are DFQATT and SNEGSKA (reference sequence). J lost 4 bases, V lost 7 bases, and 13 bases had no gene match. The CDR3 is 15 amino acids.

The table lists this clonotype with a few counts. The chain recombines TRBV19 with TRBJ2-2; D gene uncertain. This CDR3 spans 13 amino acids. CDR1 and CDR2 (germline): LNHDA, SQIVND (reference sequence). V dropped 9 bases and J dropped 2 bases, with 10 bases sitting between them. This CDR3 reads CASKTYNTGELFF. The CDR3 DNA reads TGTGCCAGCAAAACATACAACACCGGGGAGCTGTTTTTT. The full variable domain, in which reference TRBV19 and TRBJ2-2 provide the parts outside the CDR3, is DGGITQSPKYLFRKEGQNVTLSCEQNLNHDAMYWYRQDPGQGLRLIYYSQIVNDFQKGDIAEGYSVSREKKESFPLTVTSAQKNPTAFYLCASKTYNTGELFFGEGSRLTVL.

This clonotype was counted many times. The CDR3 region has the DNA TGTGCCAGCAGTACCGCCCGACAGGGCCGCTATCAGCCCCAGCATTTT. Its translation: CASSTARQGRYQPQHF. The V gene is TRBV12-3 or TRBV12-4, the J gene TRBJ1-5; 7 bases line up with TRBD1. J was trimmed by 5 bases and V by 5 bases; bases with no gene match: 12. The CDR3 loop spans 16 amino acids.

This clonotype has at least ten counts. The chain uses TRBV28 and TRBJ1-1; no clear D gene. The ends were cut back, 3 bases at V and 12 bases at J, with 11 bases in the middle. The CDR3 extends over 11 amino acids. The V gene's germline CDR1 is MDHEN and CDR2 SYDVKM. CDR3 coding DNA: TGTGCCAGCAGTTTGGCCTGGGAAACTTTCTTT. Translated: CASSLAWETFF.

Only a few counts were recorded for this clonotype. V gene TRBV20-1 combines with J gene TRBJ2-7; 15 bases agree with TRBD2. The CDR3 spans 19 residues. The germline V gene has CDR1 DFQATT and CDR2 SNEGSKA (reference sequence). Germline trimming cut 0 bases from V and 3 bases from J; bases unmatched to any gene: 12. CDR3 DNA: TGCAGTGCTAGAGATGATCCGGGACTAGCGGGAGGAAGGGTCTACGAGCAGTACTTC. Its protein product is CSARDDPGLAGGRVYEQYF.

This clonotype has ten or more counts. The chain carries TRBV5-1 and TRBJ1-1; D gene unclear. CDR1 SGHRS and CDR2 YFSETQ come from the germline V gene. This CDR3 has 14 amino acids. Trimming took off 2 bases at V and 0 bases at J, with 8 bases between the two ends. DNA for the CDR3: TGCGCCAGCAGCTTCCAGACATTGAACACTGAAGCTTTCTTT. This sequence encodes CASSFQTLNTEAFF. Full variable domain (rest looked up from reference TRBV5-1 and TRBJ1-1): KAGVTQTPRYLIKTRGQQVTLSCSPISGHRSVSWYQQTPGQGLQFLFEYFSETQRNKGNFPGRFSGRQFSNSRSEMNVSTLELGDSALYLCASSFQTLNTEAFFGQGTRLTVV.

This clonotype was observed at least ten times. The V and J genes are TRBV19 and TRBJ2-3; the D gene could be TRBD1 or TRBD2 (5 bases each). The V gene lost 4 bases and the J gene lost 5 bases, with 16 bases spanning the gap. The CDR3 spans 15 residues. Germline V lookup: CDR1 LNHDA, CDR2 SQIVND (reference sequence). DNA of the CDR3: TGTGCCAGTAGTAAACCGGGACGGCCCCAAGATACGCAGTATTTT. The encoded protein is CASSKPGRPQDTQYF.

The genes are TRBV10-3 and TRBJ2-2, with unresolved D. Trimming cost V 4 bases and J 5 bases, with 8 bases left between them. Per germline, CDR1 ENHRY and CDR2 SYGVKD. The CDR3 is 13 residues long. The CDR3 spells CAISGRMTGELFF. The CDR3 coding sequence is TGTGCCATCAGTGGAAGAATGACCGGGGAGCTGTTTTTT.

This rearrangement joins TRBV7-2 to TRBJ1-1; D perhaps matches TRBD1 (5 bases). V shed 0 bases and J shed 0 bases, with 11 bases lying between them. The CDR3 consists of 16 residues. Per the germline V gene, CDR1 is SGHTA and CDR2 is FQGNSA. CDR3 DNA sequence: TGTGCCAGCAGCTTAGCCGCGACAGTCATGAACACTGAAGCTTTCTTT. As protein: CASSLAATVMNTEAFF.

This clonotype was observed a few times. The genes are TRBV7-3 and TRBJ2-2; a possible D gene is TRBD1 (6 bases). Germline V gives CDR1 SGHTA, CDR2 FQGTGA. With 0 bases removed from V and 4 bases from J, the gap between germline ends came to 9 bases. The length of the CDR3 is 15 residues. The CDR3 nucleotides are TGTGCCAGCAGCTTAACAACAGGGAGCACCGGGGAGCTGTTTTTT. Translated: CASSLTTGSTGELFF.

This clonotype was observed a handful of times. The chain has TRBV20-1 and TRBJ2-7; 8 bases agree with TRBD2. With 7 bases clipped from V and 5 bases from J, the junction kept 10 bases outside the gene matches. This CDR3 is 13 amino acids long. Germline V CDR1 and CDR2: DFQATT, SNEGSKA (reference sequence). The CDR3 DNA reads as TGCAGTGTAAAGGCGGGAGGTCGGAACGAGCAGTACTTC. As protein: CSVKAGGRNEQYF.

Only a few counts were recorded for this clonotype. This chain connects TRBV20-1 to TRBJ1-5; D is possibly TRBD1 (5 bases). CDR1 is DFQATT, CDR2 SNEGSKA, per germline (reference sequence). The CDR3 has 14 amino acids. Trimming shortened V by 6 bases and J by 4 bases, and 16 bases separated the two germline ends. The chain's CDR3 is CSAKTGTKNQPQHF. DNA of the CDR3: TGCAGTGCCAAAACCGGGACCAAAAATCAGCCCCAGCATTTT.

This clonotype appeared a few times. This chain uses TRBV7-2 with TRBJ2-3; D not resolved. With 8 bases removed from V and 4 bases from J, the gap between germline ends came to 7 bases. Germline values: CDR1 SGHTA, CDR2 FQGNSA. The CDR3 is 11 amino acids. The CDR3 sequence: CASRASDTQYF. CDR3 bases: TGTGCCAGCCGAGCTTCAGATACGCAGTATTTT.

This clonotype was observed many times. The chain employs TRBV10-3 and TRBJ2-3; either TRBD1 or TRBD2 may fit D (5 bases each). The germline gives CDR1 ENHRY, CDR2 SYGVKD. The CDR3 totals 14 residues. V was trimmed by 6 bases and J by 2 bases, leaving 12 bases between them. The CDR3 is CAIRRDGYTDTQYF. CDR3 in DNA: TGTGCCATCAGAAGGGACGGGTACACAGATACGCAGTATTTT.

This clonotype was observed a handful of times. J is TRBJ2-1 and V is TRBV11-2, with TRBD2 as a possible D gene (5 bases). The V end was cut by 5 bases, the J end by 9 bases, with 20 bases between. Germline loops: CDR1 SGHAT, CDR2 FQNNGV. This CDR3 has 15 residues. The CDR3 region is CASSISGLESGEQFF. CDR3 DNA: TGTGCCAGCAGCATAAGCGGTTTAGAGAGCGGTGAGCAGTTCTTC. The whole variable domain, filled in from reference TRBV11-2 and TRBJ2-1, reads EAGVAQSPRYKIIEKRQSVAFWCNPISGHATLYWYQQILGQGPKLLIQFQNNGVVDDSQLPKDRFSAERLKGVDSTLKIQPAKLEDSAVYLCASSISGLESGEQFFGPGTRLTVL.

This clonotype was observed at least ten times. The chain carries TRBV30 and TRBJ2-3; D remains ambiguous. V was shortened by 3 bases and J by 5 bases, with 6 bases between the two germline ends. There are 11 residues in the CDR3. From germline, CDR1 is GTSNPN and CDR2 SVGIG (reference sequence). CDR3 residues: CAWRSGDTQYF. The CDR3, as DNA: TGTGCCTGGAGGTCCGGAGATACGCAGTATTTT. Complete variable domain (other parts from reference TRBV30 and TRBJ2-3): SQTIHQWPATLVQPVGSPLSLECTVEGTSNPNLYWYRQAAGRGLQLLFYSVGIGQISSEVPQNLSASRPQDRQFILSSKKLLLSDSGFYLCAWRSGDTQYFGPGTRLTVL.

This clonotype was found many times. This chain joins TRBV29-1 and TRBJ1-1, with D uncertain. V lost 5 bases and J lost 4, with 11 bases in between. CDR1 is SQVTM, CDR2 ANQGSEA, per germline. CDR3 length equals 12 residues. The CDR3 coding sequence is TGCAGCGTTCGTGGGTTGGTCACTGAAGCTTTCTTT. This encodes CSVRGLVTEAFF.

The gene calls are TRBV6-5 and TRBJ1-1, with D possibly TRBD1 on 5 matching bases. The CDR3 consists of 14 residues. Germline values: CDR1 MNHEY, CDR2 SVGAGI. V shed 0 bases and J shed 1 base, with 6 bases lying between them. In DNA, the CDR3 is TGTGCCAGCAGTTACTCAAGGGGGAACACTGAAGCTTTCTTT. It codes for CASSYSRGNTEAFF.

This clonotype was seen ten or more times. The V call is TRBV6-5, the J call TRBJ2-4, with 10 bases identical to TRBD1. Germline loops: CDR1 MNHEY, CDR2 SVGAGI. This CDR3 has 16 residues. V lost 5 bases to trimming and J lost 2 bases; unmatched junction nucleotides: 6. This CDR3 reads CASSPWTGGTKNIQYF. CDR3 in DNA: TGTGCCAGCAGTCCTTGGACAGGGGGTACCAAAAACATTCAGTACTTC.

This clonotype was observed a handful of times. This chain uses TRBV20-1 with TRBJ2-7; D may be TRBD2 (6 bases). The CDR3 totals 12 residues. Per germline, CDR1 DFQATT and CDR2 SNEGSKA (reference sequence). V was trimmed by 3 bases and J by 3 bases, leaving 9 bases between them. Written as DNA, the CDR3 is TGCAGTGCTAGCGGGAGAGGCTACGAGCAGTACTTC. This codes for CSASGRGYEQYF.

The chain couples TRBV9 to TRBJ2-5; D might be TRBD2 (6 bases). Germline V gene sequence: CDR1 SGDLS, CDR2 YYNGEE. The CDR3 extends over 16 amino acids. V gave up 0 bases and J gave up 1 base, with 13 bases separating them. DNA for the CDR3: TGTGCCAGCAGCGTAGGGTTGGCGGGAAGCCAAGAGACCCAGTACTTC. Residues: CASSVGLAGSQETQYF.

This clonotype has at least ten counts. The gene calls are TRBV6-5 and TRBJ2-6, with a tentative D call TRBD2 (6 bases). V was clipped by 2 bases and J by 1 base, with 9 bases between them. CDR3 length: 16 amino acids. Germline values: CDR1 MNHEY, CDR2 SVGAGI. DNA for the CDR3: TGTGCCAGCAGTTACAGGAGGGATTCTGGGGCCAACGTCCTGACTTTC. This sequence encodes CASSYRRDSGANVLTF.

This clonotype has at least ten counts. CDR3 nucleotides: TGCGCCAGCAGCCAGGAGGCGCGGGTGAACACTGAAGCTTTCTTT. Its translation is CASSQEARVNTEAFF. The V call is TRBV4-1, the J call TRBJ1-1; D ambiguous. Per the germline V gene, CDR1 is MGHRA and CDR2 is YSYEKL. V dropped 3 bases and J dropped 0 bases, with 11 bases sitting between them. The CDR3 length is 15 residues.